One and the same sample provided the 3 T cell receptor beta chains below, sequenced in a study of human T cells and chemical hapten exposure. Each CDR3 protein is one row after TCRdb ran MiXCR on the RACE reads. The table lists 50,000 to 70,000 distinct CDR3 sequences, 6% to 7% of them singletons. The time point is: healthy volunteer bleed at 6 weeks. The template was total RNA from unfractionated whole blood. The sequencing sample was made of whole blood. Receptors originate from a female donor in good health. Some clones in this sample may be carry-over from other donors' samples.

This clonotype turned up a few times. The V call is TRBV20-1, the J call TRBJ1-5; the D is unclear. CDR1 is DFQATT, CDR2 SNEGSKA, per germline (reference sequence). The V gene lost 4 bases and the J gene lost 4 bases, with 8 bases spanning the gap. This CDR3 contains 12 residues. CDR3 nucleotide sequence: TGCAGTGCTATCGATAGGAATCAGCCCCAGCATTTT. It codes for CSAIDRNQPQHF.

In its sample, this clonotype was seen many times. The chain has TRBV6-5 and TRBJ2-7; 9 positions match TRBD1. Looked up from germline, CDR1 is MNHEY and CDR2 is SVGAGI. V lost 6 bases, J lost 1 base, and 4 bases stayed unmatched. The CDR3 has 14 amino acids. CDR3 in amino acids: CASSDDRGSYEQYF. The CDR3 nucleotides are TGTGCCAGCAGCGACGACAGGGGGTCCTACGAGCAGTACTTC.

This clonotype turned up a few times. J is TRBJ2-6 and V is TRBV24-1; a weak D match, TRBD1 (6 bases). V was clipped by 4 bases and J by 2 bases, with 11 bases between them. The CDR3 is 16 amino acids. Germline CDR1 is KGHDR and CDR2 is SFDVKD. Here the CDR3 DNA reads TGTGCCACCAGTGACAACAGGGTAACTGGGGCCAACGTCCTGACTTTC. It codes for CATSDNRVTGANVLTF.